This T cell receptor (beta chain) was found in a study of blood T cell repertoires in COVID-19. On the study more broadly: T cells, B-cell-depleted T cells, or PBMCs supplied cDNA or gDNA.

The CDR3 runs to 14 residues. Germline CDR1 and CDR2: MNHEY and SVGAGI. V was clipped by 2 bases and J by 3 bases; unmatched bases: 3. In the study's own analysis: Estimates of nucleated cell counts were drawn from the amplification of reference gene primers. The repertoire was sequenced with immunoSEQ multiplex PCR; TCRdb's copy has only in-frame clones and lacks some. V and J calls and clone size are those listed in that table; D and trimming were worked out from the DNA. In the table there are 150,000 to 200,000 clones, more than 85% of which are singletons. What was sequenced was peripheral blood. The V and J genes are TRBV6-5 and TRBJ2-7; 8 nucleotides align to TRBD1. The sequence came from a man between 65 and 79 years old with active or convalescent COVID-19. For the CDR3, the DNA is TGTGCCAGCAGTTACGATACAGGGGGCTACGAGCAGTACTTC. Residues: CASSYDTGGYEQYF.